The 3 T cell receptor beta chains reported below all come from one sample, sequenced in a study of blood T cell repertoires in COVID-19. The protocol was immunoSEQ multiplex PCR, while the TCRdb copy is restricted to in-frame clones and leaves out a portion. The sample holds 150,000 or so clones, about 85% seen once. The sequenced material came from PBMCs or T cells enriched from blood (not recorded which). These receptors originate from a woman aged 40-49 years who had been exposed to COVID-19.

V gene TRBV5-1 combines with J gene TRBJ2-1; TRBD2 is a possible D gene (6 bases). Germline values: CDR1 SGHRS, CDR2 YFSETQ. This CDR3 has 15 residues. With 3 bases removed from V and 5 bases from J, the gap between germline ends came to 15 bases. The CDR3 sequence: CASSSTGSGHNEQFF. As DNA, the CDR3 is TGCGCCAGCAGCTCGACTGGTAGCGGACACAATGAGCAGTTCTTC.

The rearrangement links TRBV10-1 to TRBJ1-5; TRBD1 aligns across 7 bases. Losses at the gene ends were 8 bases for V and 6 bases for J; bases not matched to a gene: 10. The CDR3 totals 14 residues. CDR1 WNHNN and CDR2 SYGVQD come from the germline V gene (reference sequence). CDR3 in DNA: TGCGCCAGCGGTGGGGACAGATCGCCTCAGCCCCAGCATTTT. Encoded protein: CASGGDRSPQPQHF.

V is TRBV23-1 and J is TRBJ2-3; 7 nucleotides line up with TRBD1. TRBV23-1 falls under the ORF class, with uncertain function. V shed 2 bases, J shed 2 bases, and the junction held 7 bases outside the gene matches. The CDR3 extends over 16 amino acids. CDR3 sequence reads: CASSQRDREFTDTQYF. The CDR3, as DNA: TGCGCCAGCAGTCAACGTGACAGGGAGTTCACAGATACGCAGTATTTT.